A single sample gave rise to the 21 T cell receptor beta chains below, sequenced in a study of blood T cell repertoires in COVID-19. Assay used: immunoSEQ multiplex PCR; TCRdb lists only in-frame clones, some missing. The sample lists around 200,000 clones, around 84% seen once, with 7.4% in the top ten. What was sequenced was PBMCs or T cells enriched from blood (not recorded which). The receptors were gathered from a woman aged 40 to 50 with acute COVID-19.

The chain recombines TRBV3-1 (or the pseudogene TRBV3-2) with TRBJ1-2; a weak D match, TRBD1 (6 bases). CDR1 and CDR2 (germline): LGHDT, YNNKEL (reference sequence). This CDR3 has 14 residues. V lost 4 bases, J lost 3 bases, and 12 bases lay in between. Here the CDR3 reads CASSPAQGDYGYTF. The CDR3 nucleotides read TGTGCCAGCAGCCCAGCACAGGGCGACTATGGCTACACCTTC.

This chain joins TRBV28 and TRBJ2-5; TRBD2 might be the D (7 bases). V lost 5 bases and J lost 5, with 18 bases in between. This CDR3 spans 15 amino acids. Looked up from germline, CDR1 is MDHEN and CDR2 is SYDVKM. The CDR3 protein is CASSDTPGGRETQYF. DNA for the CDR3: TGTGCCAGCAGTGACACCCCCGGGGGGCGCGAGACCCAGTACTTC.

The V gene is TRBV6-5, the J gene TRBJ1-1, with 7 bases aligning to TRBD1. Germline V gene data show CDR1 as MNHEY and CDR2 as SVGAGI. CDR3 length: 14 amino acids. The V and J ends lost 4 bases and 1 base, in that order; junction bases with no gene match: 3. Written as DNA, the CDR3 is TGTGCCAGCAGTTGGACAGGATCGAACACTGAAGCTTTCTTT. It codes for CASSWTGSNTEAFF.

This chain connects TRBV19 to TRBJ2-4; D unclear. V shed 5 bases and J shed 8 bases, with 13 bases lying between them. CDR3 size: 13 residues. Germline assignment: CDR1 LNHDA and CDR2 SQIVND (reference sequence). The CDR3 DNA is TGTGCCAGTAGTCGAGGATCGGTTGACATTCAGTACTTC. Translation gives CASSRGSVDIQYF.

V and J are TRBV5-1 and TRBJ1-1, with D perhaps TRBD1 (6 bases). The germline V gene has CDR1 SGHRS and CDR2 YFSETQ. V was trimmed by 0 bases and J by 3 bases, leaving 15 bases between them. The CDR3 has 16 residues. DNA of the CDR3: TGCGCCAGCAGCTTGGGTTATGGGGGCAGGTACACTGAAGCTTTCTTT. Encoded protein: CASSLGYGGRYTEAFF. The full variable domain, its missing parts supplied by reference TRBV5-1 and TRBJ1-1, is KAGVTQTPRYLIKTRGQQVTLSCSPISGHRSVSWYQQTPGQGLQFLFEYFSETQRNKGNFPGRFSGRQFSNSRSEMNVSTLELGDSALYLCASSLGYGGRYTEAFFGQGTRLTVV.

The rearrangement joins TRBV7-2 to TRBJ1-3, with TRBD1 matching over 7 bases. The germline CDR1 and CDR2 sequences are SGHTA and FQGNSA. This CDR3 comprises 15 residues. The V segment lost 1 base and the J segment 4 bases; nucleotides outside the gene matches: 4. CDR3 bases: TGTGCCAGCAGCTTAGGACAGGGATCGGGAAACACCATATATTTT. It codes for CASSLGQGSGNTIYF. Variable domain in full (rest from reference TRBV7-2 and TRBJ1-3): GAGVSQSPSNKVTEKGKDVELRCDPISGHTALYWYRQSLGQGLEFLIYFQGNSAPDKSGLPSDRFSAERTGGSVSTLTIQRTQQEDSAVYLCASSLGQGSGNTIYFGEGSWLTVV.

This clone has only a few counts. V gene TRBV5-5 combines with J gene TRBJ1-5; D is unresolved. V was trimmed by 1 base and J by 2 bases, leaving 10 bases between them. The CDR3 is made up of 15 amino acids. The germline V gene encodes CDR1 SGHKS and CDR2 YYEKEE (reference sequence). The CDR3 loop is CASSLWGEGNQPQHF. CDR3 nucleotide sequence: TGTGCCAGCAGCTTGTGGGGAGAGGGCAATCAGCCCCAGCATTTT. Together with reference TRBV5-5 and TRBJ1-5, the CDR3 gives the full variable domain: DAGVTQSPTHLIKTRGQQVTLRCSPISGHKSVSWYQQVLGQGPQFIFQYYEKEERGRGNFPDRFSARQFPNYSSELNVNALLLGDSALYLCASSLWGEGNQPQHFGDGTRLSIL.

V usage is TRBV9 and J usage is TRBJ2-2, with D perhaps TRBD2 (6 bases). Germline CDR1 reads SGDLS; CDR2 reads YYNGEE. The V end was cut by 0 bases, the J end by 4 bases, with 16 bases between. The CDR3 contains 17 residues. CDR3 sequence (DNA): TGTGCCAGCAGCGTAGGGGGAGGCCTAGATCTCACCGGGGAGCTGTTTTTT. Protein product: CASSVGGGLDLTGELFF. Looking up the rest from reference TRBV9 and TRBJ2-2 gives the full variable domain: DSGVTQTPKHLITATGQRVTLRCSPRSGDLSVYWYQQSLDQGLQFLIQYYNGEERAKGNILERFSAQQFPDLHSELNLSSLELGDSALYFCASSVGGGLDLTGELFFGEGSRLTVL.

This sequence joins TRBV7-3 and TRBJ2-3; 11 nucleotides agree with TRBD1. J gave up 5 bases and V 5 bases, and 9 bases lay outside the gene matches. There are 16 residues in the CDR3. Germline V gives CDR1 SGHTA, CDR2 FQGTGA. In DNA form, the CDR3 reads TGTGCCAGCAGCCCCCTGCCCGGGACAGGGGGAGATACGCAGTATTTT. It translates to CASSPLPGTGGDTQYF.

The V gene is TRBV7-9, the J gene TRBJ1-1; the D gene is possibly TRBD1 (6 bases). CDR3 length: 16 residues. Germline-derived CDR1 and CDR2 are SEHNR and FQNEAQ (reference sequence). V was cut by 0 bases and J by 6 bases, with 17 bases left in between. The CDR3 region is CASSLAPGTRNPEAFF. For the CDR3, the DNA is TGTGCCAGCAGCTTAGCTCCCGGGACACGGAATCCTGAAGCTTTCTTT. Full variable domain (rest looked up from reference TRBV7-9 and TRBJ1-1): DTGVSQNPRHKITKRGQNVTFRCDPISEHNRLYWYRQTLGQGPEFLTYFQNEAQLEKSRLLSDRFSAERPKGSFSTLEIQRTEQGDSAMYLCASSLAPGTRNPEAFFGQGTRLTVV.

The chain employs TRBV7-2 and TRBJ1-5; D gene ambiguous. Per germline, CDR1 SGHTA and CDR2 FQGNSA. V was cut by 5 bases and J by 6 bases, with 14 bases left in between. CDR3 length: 14 amino acids. The CDR3 nucleotides are TGTGCCAGCAGCCCCCGGCGGGCCGGTCAGCCCCAGCATTTT. It translates to CASSPRRAGQPQHF.

This clone turned up a few times. The gene calls are TRBV19 and TRBJ1-5; D is undetermined. Trimming removed 1 base from V and 0 bases from J, with 7 bases in between. Germline V lookup: CDR1 LNHDA, CDR2 SQIVND (reference sequence). The CDR3 consists of 15 residues. In nucleotides, the CDR3 is TGTGCCAGTAGTATAGGGCCGATTAGCAATCAGCCCCAGCATTTT. It translates to CASSIGPISNQPQHF. Using reference TRBV19 and TRBJ1-5 for the parts outside the CDR3, the full variable domain is DGGITQSPKYLFRKEGQNVTLSCEQNLNHDAMYWYRQDPGQGLRLIYYSQIVNDFQKGDIAEGYSVSREKKESFPLTVTSAQKNPTAFYLCASSIGPISNQPQHFGDGTRLSIL.

The chain combines TRBV28 with TRBJ1-1; 7 bases align to TRBD1. Looked up from germline, CDR1 is MDHEN and CDR2 is SYDVKM. This CDR3 has 13 residues. V lost 2 bases, J lost 7 bases, and 4 bases stayed unmatched. The CDR3 DNA is TGTGCCAGCAGTTTACCCGACAGGGATGAAGCTTTCTTT. Translation: CASSLPDRDEAFF.

This clone has only one observation. The V call is TRBV27, the J call TRBJ2-7; maybe TRBD2 (5 bases). This CDR3 contains 13 residues. Per the germline V gene, CDR1 is MNHEY and CDR2 is SMNVEV (reference sequence). The V gene lost 6 bases and the J gene lost 2 bases, with 11 bases spanning the gap. This CDR3 reads CASRDWVTYEQYF. CDR3 sequence (DNA): TGTGCCAGCAGGGACTGGGTGACCTACGAGCAGTACTTC.

The V and J genes are TRBV6-4 and TRBJ2-3; the match to TRBD2 covers 7 bases. Germline assignment: CDR1 MRHNA and CDR2 SNTAGT. Germline trimming cut 3 bases from V and 2 bases from J; bases unmatched to any gene: 2. The CDR3 runs to 14 residues. CDR3 DNA: TGTGCCAGCAGTGAAAGCGGGGTCACAGATACGCAGTATTTT. Its translation is CASSESGVTDTQYF.

This clone was recorded once. The genes are TRBV19 and TRBJ1-5, with 7 bases matching TRBD1. CDR1 LNHDA and CDR2 SQIVND come from the germline V gene (reference sequence). The ends lost 6 bases at V and 1 base at J; junction bases unmatched: 9. There are 16 residues in the CDR3. The CDR3 DNA is TGTGCCAGTAGCCAAACCGGGACAGCCAGCAATCAGCCCCAGCATTTT. Translated, it gives CASSQTGTASNQPQHF.

The rearrangement joins TRBV28 to TRBJ1-2; D gene uncertain. Trimming stripped 5 bases from V and 6 bases from J, with 10 bases between. Per the germline V gene, CDR1 is MDHEN and CDR2 is SYDVKM. The CDR3 is 12 amino acids. CDR3 amino acids: CASSHNRDGYTF. As DNA, the CDR3 is TGTGCCAGCAGTCACAACCGGGATGGCTACACCTTC.

The chain joins TRBV28 to TRBJ1-5; D not resolved. The ends were cut back, 6 bases at V and 9 bases at J, with 12 bases in the middle. Germline CDR1 and CDR2: MDHEN and SYDVKM. The CDR3 length is 12 residues. The CDR3 spells CASRAAGVPQHF. The CDR3 DNA is TGTGCCAGCAGGGCTGCGGGCGTGCCCCAGCATTTT.

The V gene is TRBV27, the J gene TRBJ1-4, with D possibly matching TRBD1 (6 bases). The CDR3 has 16 residues. The V end lost 5 bases, the J end lost 10 bases, and 23 bases lay between the germline ends. Germline loops: CDR1 MNHEY, CDR2 SMNVEV (reference sequence). The CDR3 is CASSLKAGVSSGKLFF. CDR3 coding DNA: TGTGCCAGCAGTCTCAAAGCAGGGGTTTCAAGCGGAAAACTGTTTTTT.

The chain links TRBV11-2 to TRBJ2-1; 9 nucleotides align to TRBD2. This CDR3 contains 14 residues. Germline CDR1 SGHAT, CDR2 FQNNGV. V shed 4 bases, J shed 10 bases, and the junction held 8 bases outside the gene matches. This CDR3 reads CASSSRLAVNEQFF. CDR3 DNA sequence: TGTGCCAGCAGCTCTCGACTAGCGGTCAACGAGCAGTTCTTC.

The genes are TRBV19 and TRBJ2-2; 8 bases align to TRBD1. The CDR3 has 15 amino acids. Germline CDR1 and CDR2: LNHDA and SQIVND (reference sequence). Trimming took 8 bases from V and 6 from J; bases not matched to a gene: 11. In DNA, the CDR3 is TGTGCCAGTTCTACCGGGACAGGAAGGGCCGGGGAGCTGTTTTTT. It encodes CASSTGTGRAGELFF.